This TCR beta chain was captured in a study of blood T cell repertoires in COVID-19. Study in general: T cells, B-cell-depleted T cells, or PBMCs provided the cDNA or gDNA that served as material.

This clone was counted only a few times. The CDR3 runs 15 residues. The germline V gene encodes CDR1 SGHRS and CDR2 YFSETQ. The ends lost 0 bases at V and 3 bases at J; junction bases unmatched: 3. Cohort assignment relied on participant-reported clinical history. How the authors handled the data: The assay estimated nucleated cells by amplifying reference gene primers. Clones were sequenced by immunoSEQ multiplex PCR, and TCRdb holds only the in-frame ones, with some missing. V, J and clone size derive from that table, while D and trimming were established from the DNA sequence. The sample contains about 280,000 clones, approximately 90% of which appear only once.

The genes are TRBV5-1 and TRBJ2-3; 8 bases match TRBD2. The receptor comes from a woman aged 55 to 70 in a cohort exposed to, infected with or recovered from COVID-19 (not recorded which). Sample: PBMCs or T cells enriched from blood (not recorded which). In DNA, the CDR3 is TGCGCCAGCAGCTTGGGACTAGCGTATACAGATACGCAGTATTTT. It specifies CASSLGLAYTDTQYF.